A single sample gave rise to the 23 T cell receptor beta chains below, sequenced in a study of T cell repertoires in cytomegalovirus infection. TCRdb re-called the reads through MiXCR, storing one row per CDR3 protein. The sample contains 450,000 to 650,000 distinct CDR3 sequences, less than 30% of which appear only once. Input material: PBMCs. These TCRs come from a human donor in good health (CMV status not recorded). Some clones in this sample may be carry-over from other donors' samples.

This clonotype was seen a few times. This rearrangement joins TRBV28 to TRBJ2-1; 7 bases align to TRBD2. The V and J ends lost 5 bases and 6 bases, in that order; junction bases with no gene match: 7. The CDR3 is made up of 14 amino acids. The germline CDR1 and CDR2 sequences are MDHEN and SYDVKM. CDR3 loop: CASSPTWGGNEQFF. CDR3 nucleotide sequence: TGTGCCAGCAGTCCAACCTGGGGGGGCAATGAGCAGTTCTTC. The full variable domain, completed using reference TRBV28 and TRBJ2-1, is DVKVTQSSRYLVKRTGEKVFLECVQDMDHENMFWYRQDPGLGLRLIYFSYDVKMKEKGDIPEGYSVSREKKERFSLILESASTNQTSMYLCASSPTWGGNEQFFGPGTRLTVL.

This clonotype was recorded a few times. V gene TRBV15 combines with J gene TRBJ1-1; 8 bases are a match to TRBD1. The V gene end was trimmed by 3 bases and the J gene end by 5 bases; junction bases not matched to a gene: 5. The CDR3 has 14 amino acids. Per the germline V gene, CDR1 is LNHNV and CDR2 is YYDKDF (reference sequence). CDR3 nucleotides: TGTGCCACCAGCAGCTCAGGGGGCGAGACTGAAGCTTTCTTT. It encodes CATSSSGGETEAFF.

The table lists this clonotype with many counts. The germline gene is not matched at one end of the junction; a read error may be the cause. The CDR3: CASSVAGGSTDTQYF. The CDR3 DNA reads TGTGCCAGCAGCGTAGCGGGAGGGAGCACAGATACGCAGTATTTT. The J gene is TRBJ2-3, the V gene TRBV7-2; TRBD2 matches 11 bases. Looked up from germline, CDR1 is SGHTA and CDR2 is FQGNSA. The CDR3 runs to 15 residues.

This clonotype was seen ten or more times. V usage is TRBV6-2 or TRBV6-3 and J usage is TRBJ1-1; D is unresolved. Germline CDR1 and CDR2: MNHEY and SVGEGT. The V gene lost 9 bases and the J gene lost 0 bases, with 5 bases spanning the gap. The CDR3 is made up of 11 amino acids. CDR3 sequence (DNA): TGTGCCAGTAAGATGAACACTGAAGCTTTCTTT. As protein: CASKMNTEAFF.

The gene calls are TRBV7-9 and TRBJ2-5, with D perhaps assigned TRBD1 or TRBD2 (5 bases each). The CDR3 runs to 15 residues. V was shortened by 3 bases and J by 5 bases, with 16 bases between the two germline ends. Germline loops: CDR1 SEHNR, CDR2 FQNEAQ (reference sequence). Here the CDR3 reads CASSFGGTSPETQYF. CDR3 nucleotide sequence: TGTGCCAGCAGCTTCGGTGGGACGTCCCCGGAGACCCAGTACTTC.

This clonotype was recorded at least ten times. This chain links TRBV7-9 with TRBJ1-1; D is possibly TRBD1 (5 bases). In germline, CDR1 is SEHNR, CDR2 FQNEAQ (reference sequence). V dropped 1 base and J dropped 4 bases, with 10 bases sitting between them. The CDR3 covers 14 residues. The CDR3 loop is CASSLGSGTTEAFF. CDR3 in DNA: TGTGCCAGCAGCTTAGGATCTGGGACCACTGAAGCTTTCTTT.

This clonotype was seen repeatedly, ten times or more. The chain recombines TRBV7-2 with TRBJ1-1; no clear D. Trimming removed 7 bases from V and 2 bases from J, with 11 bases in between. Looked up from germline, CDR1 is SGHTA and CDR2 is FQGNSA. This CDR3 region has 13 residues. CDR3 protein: CASTTFGNTEAFF. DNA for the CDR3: TGTGCCAGCACCACTTTTGGCAACACTGAAGCTTTCTTT.

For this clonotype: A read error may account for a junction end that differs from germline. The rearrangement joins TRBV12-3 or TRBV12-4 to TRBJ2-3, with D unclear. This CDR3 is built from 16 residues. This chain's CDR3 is CAGSLFETSSTDTQYF. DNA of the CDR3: TGTGCCGGCAGTTTGTTTGAGACCTCTAGCACAGATACGCAGTATTTT.

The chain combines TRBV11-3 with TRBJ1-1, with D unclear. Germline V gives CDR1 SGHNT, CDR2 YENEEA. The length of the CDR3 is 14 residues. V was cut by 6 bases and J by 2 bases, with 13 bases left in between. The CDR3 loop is CASSPSGINTEAFF. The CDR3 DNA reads TGTGCCAGCAGTCCCAGCGGGATCAACACTGAAGCTTTCTTT.

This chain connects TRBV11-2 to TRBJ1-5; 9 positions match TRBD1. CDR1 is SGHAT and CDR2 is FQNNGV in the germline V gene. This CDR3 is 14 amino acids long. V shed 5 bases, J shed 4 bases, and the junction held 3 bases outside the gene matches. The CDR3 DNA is TGTGCCAGCAGCGGACAGGGGACTAATCAGCCCCAGCATTTT. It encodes CASSGQGTNQPQHF.

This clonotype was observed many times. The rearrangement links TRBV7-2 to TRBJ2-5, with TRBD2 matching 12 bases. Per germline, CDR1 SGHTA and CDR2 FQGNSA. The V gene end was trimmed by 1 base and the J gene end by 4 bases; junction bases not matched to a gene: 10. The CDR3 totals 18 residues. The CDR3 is CASSLGASGRAGGETQYF. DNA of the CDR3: TGTGCCAGCAGCTTAGGGGCTAGCGGGAGGGCCGGGGGAGAGACCCAGTACTTC.

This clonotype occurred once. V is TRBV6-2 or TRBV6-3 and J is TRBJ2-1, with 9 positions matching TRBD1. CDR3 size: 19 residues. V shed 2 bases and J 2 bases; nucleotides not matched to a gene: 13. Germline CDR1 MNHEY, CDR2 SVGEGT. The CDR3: CASSYEGPHRDRAYNEQFF. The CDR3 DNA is TGTGCCAGCAGTTACGAGGGGCCCCATCGGGACAGGGCCTACAATGAGCAGTTCTTC.

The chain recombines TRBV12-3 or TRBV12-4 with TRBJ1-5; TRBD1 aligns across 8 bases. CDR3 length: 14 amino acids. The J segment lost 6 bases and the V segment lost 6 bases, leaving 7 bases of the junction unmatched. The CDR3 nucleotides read TGTGCCAGCAGCCCAGACAGGGGACGTCAGCCCCAGCATTTT. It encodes CASSPDRGRQPQHF.

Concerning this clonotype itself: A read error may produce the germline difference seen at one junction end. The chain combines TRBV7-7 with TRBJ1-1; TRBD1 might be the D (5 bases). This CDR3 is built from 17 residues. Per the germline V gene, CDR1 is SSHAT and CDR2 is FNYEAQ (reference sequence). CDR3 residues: CASSLIGAQNSNTEAFF. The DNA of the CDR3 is TGTGCTAGCAGCTTAATCGGGGCGCAAAACTCTAACACTGAAGCTTTCTTT.

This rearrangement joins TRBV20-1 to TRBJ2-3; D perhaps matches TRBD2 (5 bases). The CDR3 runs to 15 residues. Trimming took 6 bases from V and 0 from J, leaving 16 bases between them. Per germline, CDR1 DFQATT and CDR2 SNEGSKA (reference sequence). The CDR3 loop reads CSASGDGASTDTQYF. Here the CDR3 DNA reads TGCAGTGCGAGCGGCGACGGAGCTAGCACAGATACGCAGTATTTT.

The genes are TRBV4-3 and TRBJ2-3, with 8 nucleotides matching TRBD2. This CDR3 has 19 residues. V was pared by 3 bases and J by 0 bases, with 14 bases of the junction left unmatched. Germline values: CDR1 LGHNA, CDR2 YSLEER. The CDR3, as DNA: TGCGCCAGCAGCCACTCATTGAGCCCAGCGGGAGAAAGCACAGATACGCAGTATTTT. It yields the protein CASSHSLSPAGESTDTQYF.

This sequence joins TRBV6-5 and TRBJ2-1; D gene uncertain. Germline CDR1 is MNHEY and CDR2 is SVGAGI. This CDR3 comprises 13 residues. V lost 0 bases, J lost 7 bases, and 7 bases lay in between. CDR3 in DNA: TGTGCCAGCAGTTACTCTCGCAGGAATGAGCAGTTCTTC. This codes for CASSYSRRNEQFF.

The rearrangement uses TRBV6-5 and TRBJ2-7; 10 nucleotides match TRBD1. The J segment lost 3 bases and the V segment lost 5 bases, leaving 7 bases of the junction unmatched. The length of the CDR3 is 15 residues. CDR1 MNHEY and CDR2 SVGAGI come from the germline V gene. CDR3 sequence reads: CASSPGQGVGYEQYF. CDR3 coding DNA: TGTGCCAGCAGTCCCGGACAGGGGGTCGGCTACGAGCAGTACTTC.

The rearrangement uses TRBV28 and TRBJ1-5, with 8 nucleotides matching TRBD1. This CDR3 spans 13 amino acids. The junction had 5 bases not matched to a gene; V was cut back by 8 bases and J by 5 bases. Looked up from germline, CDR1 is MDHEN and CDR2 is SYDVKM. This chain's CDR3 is CASGQGADQPQHF. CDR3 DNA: TGTGCCAGCGGACAGGGCGCGGATCAGCCCCAGCATTTT.

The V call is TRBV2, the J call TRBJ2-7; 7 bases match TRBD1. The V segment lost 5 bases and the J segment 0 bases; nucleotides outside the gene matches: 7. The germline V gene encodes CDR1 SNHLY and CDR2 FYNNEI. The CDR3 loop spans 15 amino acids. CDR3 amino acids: CASSRDSESSYEQYV. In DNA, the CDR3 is TGTGCCAGCAGTCGGGACAGCGAGAGCTCCTACGAGCAGTACGTC.

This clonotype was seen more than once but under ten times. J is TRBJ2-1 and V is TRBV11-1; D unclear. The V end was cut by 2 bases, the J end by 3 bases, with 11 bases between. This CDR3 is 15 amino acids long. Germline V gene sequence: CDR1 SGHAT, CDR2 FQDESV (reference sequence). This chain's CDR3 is CASSLWAAGYNEQFF. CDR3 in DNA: TGTGCCAGCAGCTTATGGGCGGCTGGCTACAATGAGCAGTTCTTC. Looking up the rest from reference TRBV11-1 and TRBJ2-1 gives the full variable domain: EAEVAQSPRYKITEKSQAVAFWCDPISGHATLYWYRQILGQGPELLVQFQDESVVDDSQLPKDRFSAERLKGVDSTLKIQPAELGDSAMYLCASSLWAAGYNEQFFGPGTRLTVL.

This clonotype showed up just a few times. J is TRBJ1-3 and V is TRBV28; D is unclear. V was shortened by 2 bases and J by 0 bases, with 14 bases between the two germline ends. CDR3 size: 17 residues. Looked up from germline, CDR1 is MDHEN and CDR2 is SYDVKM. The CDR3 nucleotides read TGTGCCAGCAGTTTAACCTACAATGTCAACTCTGGAAACACCATATATTTT. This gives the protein CASSLTYNVNSGNTIYF.

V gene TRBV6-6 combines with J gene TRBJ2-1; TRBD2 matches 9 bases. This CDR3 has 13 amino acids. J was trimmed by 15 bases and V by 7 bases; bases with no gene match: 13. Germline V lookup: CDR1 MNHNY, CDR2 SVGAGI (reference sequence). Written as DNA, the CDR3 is TGTGCCAGCACCGAGGGGCTAGCGGGAACACGGTTCTTC. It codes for CASTEGLAGTRFF.